A selection of T cell receptor beta chains follows, all from one sample in a study of T cell responses to AZD1222 COVID-19 vaccine. Some clones are missing from TCRdb's copy, which holds only in-frame ones; the method was immunoSEQ multiplex PCR. The sample yields some 89,000 clones, over 75% seen once. This specimen was peripheral blood, taken on day 0 of MenACWY control vaccination. The receptor set was obtained from an adult in good health. The CDR3 runs from the conserved cysteine through the conserved F or W. Fields, in order: clone size, D gene, V gene, J gene, CDR3 protein, CDR3 DNA. The D gene is left open where the match is weak. Expanded clones get a size class; other rows say once, few or many, or leave the size out.

abundance: .; d_gene: .; v_gene: TRBV5-5; j_gene: TRBJ2-1; CDR3aa: CASNAGVAGPYNEQFF; CDR3nt: TGTGCCAGCAATGCCGGAGTTGCGGGCCCCTACAATGAGCAGTTCTTC
abundance: .; d_gene: .; v_gene: TRBV19; j_gene: TRBJ1-5; CDR3aa: CASSLPSTQPQHF; CDR3nt: TGTGCCAGTAGTCTTCCGAGTACTCAGCCCCAGCATTTT
abundance: .; d_gene: .; v_gene: TRBV4-2; j_gene: TRBJ2-7; CDR3aa: CASSQELYPYEQYF; CDR3nt: TGTGCCAGCAGCCAAGAACTCTACCCCTACGAGCAGTACTTC
abundance: .; d_gene: .; v_gene: TRBV3-1/TRBV3-2; j_gene: TRBJ1-1; CDR3aa: CASSQGVGEVSLGNTEAFF; CDR3nt: TGTGCCAGCAGCCAAGGGGTAGGGGAGGTGTCCCTCGGGAACACTGAAGCTTTCTTT
abundance: .; d_gene: TRBD2; v_gene: TRBV4-1; j_gene: TRBJ2-3; CDR3aa: CASSQQPHRLAGPSDTQYF; CDR3nt: TGCGCCAGCAGCCAGCAGCCCCATAGACTAGCGGGACCGTCAGATACGCAGTATTTT
abundance: .; d_gene: .; v_gene: TRBV19; j_gene: TRBJ1-4; CDR3aa: CASSPLATNEKLFF; CDR3nt: TGTGCCAGTAGTCCCCTGGCAACTAATGAAAAACTGTTTTTT
abundance: once; d_gene: .; v_gene: TRBV24-1; j_gene: TRBJ1-2; CDR3aa: CATSDFSGTYGYTF; CDR3nt: TGTGCCACCAGTGATTTTTCGGGTACATATGGCTACACCTTC
abundance: .; d_gene: TRBD1; v_gene: TRBV16; j_gene: TRBJ1-1; CDR3aa: CASSQEDREAFF; CDR3nt: TGTGCCAGCAGCCAAGAGGACAGGGAAGCTTTCTTT
abundance: .; d_gene: .; v_gene: TRBV24-1; j_gene: TRBJ1-5; CDR3aa: CATSNRGSNQPQHF; CDR3nt: TGTGCCACCAGTAATAGGGGCAGCAATCAGCCCCAGCATTTT
abundance: .; d_gene: .; v_gene: TRBV18; j_gene: TRBJ2-1; CDR3aa: CASSPMALGNNEQFF; CDR3nt: TGTGCCAGCTCACCAATGGCCCTCGGGAACAATGAGCAGTTCTTC
abundance: .; d_gene: TRBD1; v_gene: TRBV28; j_gene: TRBJ2-7; CDR3aa: CASTPSGTAFPYEQYF; CDR3nt: TGTGCCAGCACCCCGTCCGGGACAGCTTTTCCCTACGAGCAGTACTTC
abundance: .; d_gene: TRBD1; v_gene: TRBV18; j_gene: TRBJ2-2; CDR3aa: CASSPNDRANTGELFF; CDR3nt: TGTGCCAGCTCACCAAACGACAGGGCTAACACCGGGGAGCTGTTTTTT
abundance: .; d_gene: .; v_gene: TRBV29-1; j_gene: TRBJ2-1; CDR3aa: CSTRRAEFYNEQFF; CDR3nt: TGCAGCACCCGACGGGCCGAGTTCTACAATGAGCAGTTCTTC
abundance: .; d_gene: .; v_gene: TRBV19; j_gene: TRBJ2-1; CDR3aa: CASSIGRDKGTFF; CDR3nt: TGTGCCAGTAGTATAGGACGGGACAAGGGTACGTTCTTC
abundance: .; d_gene: .; v_gene: TRBV19; j_gene: TRBJ1-5; CDR3aa: CATSPGRVGNQPQHF; CDR3nt: TGTGCCACCTCACCAGGGCGCGTGGGCAATCAGCCCCAGCATTTT
abundance: .; d_gene: .; v_gene: TRBV6-2/TRBV6-3; j_gene: TRBJ2-3; CDR3aa: CASSYWGDGTDTQYF; CDR3nt: TGTGCCAGCAGTTATTGGGGGGATGGCACAGATACGCAGTATTTT
abundance: .; d_gene: .; v_gene: TRBV9; j_gene: TRBJ2-5; CDR3aa: CASSPGGGTQETQYF; CDR3nt: TGTGCCAGCAGCCCTGGGGGGGGGACACAAGAGACCCAGTACTTC
abundance: .; d_gene: TRBD2; v_gene: TRBV13; j_gene: TRBJ2-7; CDR3aa: CASSSLAGGPGEQYF; CDR3nt: TGTGCCAGCAGCTCCCTAGCGGGAGGGCCGGGCGAGCAGTACTTC
abundance: .; d_gene: .; v_gene: TRBV6-2/TRBV6-3; j_gene: TRBJ2-2; CDR3aa: CASSPHLQELFF; CDR3nt: TGTGCCAGCAGTCCCCATCTGCAGGAGCTGTTTTTT
abundance: .; d_gene: .; v_gene: TRBV5-1; j_gene: TRBJ1-2; CDR3aa: CASSPAGEFGYTF; CDR3nt: TGCGCCAGCAGCCCGGCGGGGGAGTTCGGCTACACCTTC
abundance: .; d_gene: .; v_gene: TRBV7-2; j_gene: TRBJ2-7; CDR3aa: CASSWKTANYEQYF; CDR3nt: TGTGCCAGCAGCTGGAAGACGGCTAATTACGAGCAGTACTTC
abundance: .; d_gene: TRBD2; v_gene: TRBV18; j_gene: TRBJ2-3; CDR3aa: CASSPPSGSADTQYF; CDR3nt: TGTGCCAGCTCACCACCTAGCGGGAGCGCAGATACGCAGTATTTT
abundance: once; d_gene: .; v_gene: TRBV27; j_gene: TRBJ1-1; CDR3aa: CASSPTEENTEAFF; CDR3nt: TGTGCCAGCAGCCCGACAGAAGAGAACACTGAAGCTTTCTTT
abundance: .; d_gene: .; v_gene: TRBV25-1; j_gene: TRBJ1-4; CDR3aa: CASSSYPETNEKLFF; CDR3nt: TGTGCCAGCAGTTCATACCCGGAAACTAATGAAAAACTGTTTTTT
abundance: .; d_gene: .; v_gene: TRBV10-3; j_gene: TRBJ1-6; CDR3aa: CAITTDHTNSPLHF; CDR3nt: TGTGCCATCACCACGGACCACACGAATTCACCCCTCCACTTT
abundance: once; d_gene: TRBD1; v_gene: TRBV28; j_gene: TRBJ2-5; CDR3aa: CASKDRARQETQYF; CDR3nt: TGTGCCAGCAAAGACAGGGCCCGTCAAGAGACCCAGTACTTC
abundance: .; d_gene: TRBD1; v_gene: TRBV5-3; j_gene: TRBJ1-4; CDR3aa: CARSPGDRGEKLFF; CDR3nt: TGTGCCAGAAGCCCCGGGGACAGGGGTGAAAAACTGTTTTTT
abundance: large; d_gene: TRBD2; v_gene: TRBV7-2; j_gene: TRBJ2-1; CDR3aa: CASSWSGSSYNEQFF; CDR3nt: TGTGCCAGCAGCTGGAGCGGGAGTAGCTACAATGAGCAGTTCTTC
abundance: .; d_gene: .; v_gene: TRBV18; j_gene: TRBJ1-1; CDR3aa: CASSVRGENTEAFF; CDR3nt: TGTGCCAGCTCCGTTAGGGGGGAGAACACTGAAGCTTTCTTT
abundance: .; d_gene: .; v_gene: TRBV30; j_gene: TRBJ1-1; CDR3aa: CAWSVSPQGNTEAFF; CDR3nt: TGTGCCTGGAGTGTTTCCCCTCAAGGGAACACTGAAGCTTTCTTT
abundance: .; d_gene: .; v_gene: TRBV20-1; j_gene: TRBJ2-1; CDR3aa: CSASRSSYNEQFF; CDR3nt: TGCAGTGCTAGTAGGAGCTCCTACAATGAGCAGTTCTTC
abundance: once; d_gene: .; v_gene: TRBV10-1; j_gene: TRBJ1-2; CDR3aa: CAKQGGGHGYTF; CDR3nt: TGCGCCAAACAGGGAGGAGGGCATGGCTACACCTTC
abundance: .; d_gene: .; v_gene: TRBV5-5; j_gene: TRBJ1-2; CDR3aa: CASSLTGKGNYGYTF; CDR3nt: TGTGCCAGCAGCTTGACCGGGAAAGGGAACTATGGCTACACCTTC
abundance: .; d_gene: TRBD1; v_gene: TRBV10-3; j_gene: TRBJ1-3; CDR3aa: CAISPTGAGNTIYF; CDR3nt: TGTGCCATCAGTCCGACAGGGGCTGGAAACACCATATATTTT
abundance: .; d_gene: .; v_gene: TRBV9; j_gene: TRBJ2-3; CDR3aa: CASSVGGGPTDTQYF; CDR3nt: TGTGCCAGCAGCGTAGGGGGGGGCCCCACAGATACGCAGTATTTT
abundance: .; d_gene: .; v_gene: TRBV9; j_gene: TRBJ2-2; CDR3aa: CASSPQKTTGELFF; CDR3nt: TGTGCCAGCAGCCCACAGAAAACCACCGGGGAGCTGTTTTTT
abundance: medium-sized; d_gene: .; v_gene: TRBV6-5; j_gene: TRBJ1-6; CDR3aa: CASSYSMGAQSPLHF; CDR3nt: TGTGCCAGCAGTTACTCGATGGGGGCACAATCACCCCTCCACTTT
abundance: .; d_gene: .; v_gene: TRBV7-2; j_gene: TRBJ1-6; CDR3aa: CASSPRTSSYNSPLHF; CDR3nt: TGTGCCAGCAGCCCTCGGACTAGCTCCTATAATTCACCCCTCCACTTT
abundance: .; d_gene: TRBD1; v_gene: TRBV2; j_gene: TRBJ2-7; CDR3aa: CASSDTGTGSYEQYF; CDR3nt: TGTGCCAGCAGTGACACCGGGACAGGGTCCTACGAGCAGTACTTC
abundance: .; d_gene: TRBD1; v_gene: TRBV11-2; j_gene: TRBJ1-2; CDR3aa: CASSLVPGGDRWDGYTF; CDR3nt: TGTGCCAGCAGCTTAGTCCCGGGGGGGGACAGGTGGGATGGCTACACCTTC
abundance: .; d_gene: .; v_gene: TRBV16; j_gene: TRBJ1-1; CDR3aa: CASSQQGGDTEAFF; CDR3nt: TGTGCCAGCAGCCAGCAAGGAGGCGACACTGAAGCTTTCTTT
abundance: once; d_gene: .; v_gene: TRBV5-1; j_gene: TRBJ1-1; CDR3aa: CASSYLAGSNTEAFF; CDR3nt: TGCGCCAGCAGCTATTTAGCGGGGTCGAACACTGAAGCTTTCTTT
abundance: .; d_gene: .; v_gene: TRBV19; j_gene: TRBJ2-1; CDR3aa: CASSIFGDYNEQFF; CDR3nt: TGTGCCAGTAGTATATTCGGAGACTACAATGAGCAGTTCTTC
abundance: .; d_gene: .; v_gene: TRBV5-1; j_gene: TRBJ1-1; CDR3aa: CASSLSGETEAFF; CDR3nt: TGCGCCAGCAGCTTATCAGGGGAAACTGAAGCTTTCTTT